This entry lists 21 T cell receptor beta chains sequenced from one sample in a study of shared clonotypes between healthy human individuals. Repertoires were generated with immunoSEQ multiplex PCR, while TCRdb's copy carries only in-frame clones and drops some. The sample lists fewer than 350,000 clones, roughly 87% occurring once. Sequenced sample: memory CD8+ T cells sorted from blood. Subset indicated: CD45RO+ cells pooled with CCR7-negative TemRA cells. All receptors come from a young man in good health.

The chain combines TRBV7-3 with TRBJ2-6; unclear D gene. V was pared by 4 bases and J by 0 bases, with 4 bases between. CDR3 size: 14 residues. From germline, CDR1 is SGHTA and CDR2 FQGTGA. CDR3 DNA: TGTGCCAGCAGCTCCGTCTCTGGGGCCAACGTCCTGACTTTC. Amino acids: CASSSVSGANVLTF.

In its sample, this clone was seen once. CDR3 sequence reads: CAISESPLAAYEQYF. The DNA of the CDR3 is TGTGCCATCAGTGAGTCGCCCCTAGCGGCCTACGAGCAGTACTTC. This chain links TRBV10-3 with TRBJ2-7, with TRBD2 matching 7 bases. After removal of 0 bases from V and 2 bases from J, the junction contained 4 bases not matched to a gene. The germline CDR1 and CDR2 sequences are ENHRY and SYGVKD. The CDR3 has 15 residues.

This clone was observed at least ten times. This sample also contains other DNA sequences that code for the same CDR3. The rearrangement uses TRBV19 and TRBJ2-7; D tentatively reads TRBD1 or TRBD2 (5 bases each). There are 14 residues in the CDR3. CDR1 and CDR2 (germline): LNHDA, SQIVND (reference sequence). Trimming pared 9 bases from V and 0 bases from J, leaving 15 bases between. CDR3 loop: CASSSRDGSYEQYF. The CDR3 bases are TGTGCCAGCTCTTCCCGGGACGGCTCCTACGAGCAGTACTTC.

V and J are TRBV6-6 and TRBJ2-2; a weak D match, TRBD2 (5 bases). CDR1 is MNHNY and CDR2 is SVGAGI in the germline V gene (reference sequence). The CDR3 covers 16 residues. Trimming pared 2 bases from V and 1 base from J, leaving 11 bases between. Here the CDR3 reads CASSYSSDLNTGELFF. For the CDR3, the DNA is TGTGCCAGCAGTTACAGTAGCGACTTGAACACCGGGGAGCTGTTTTTT.

This chain connects TRBV4-3 to TRBJ2-7; 7 bases agree with TRBD1. Germline V gene data show CDR1 as LGHNA and CDR2 as YSLEER. CDR3 length: 15 amino acids. V lost 3 bases to trimming and J lost 2 bases; unmatched junction nucleotides: 7. The CDR3 spells CASSQDDRETYEQYF. DNA of the CDR3: TGCGCCAGCAGCCAGGACGACAGGGAGACCTACGAGCAGTACTTC.

V usage is TRBV2 and J usage is TRBJ1-2; D is undetermined. The germline V and J ends were trimmed by 4 bases and 7 bases, with 13 bases remaining between them. Germline CDR1 is SNHLY and CDR2 is FYNNEI. There are 13 residues in the CDR3. CDR3 DNA sequence: TGTGCCAGCAGTGGACGGGCAGTGGGTGGCTACACCTTC. Amino acids: CASSGRAVGGYTF. The full variable domain, in which reference TRBV2 and TRBJ1-2 provide the parts outside the CDR3, is EPEVTQTPSHQVTQMGQEVILRCVPISNHLYFYWYRQILGQKVEFLVSFYNNEISEKSEIFDDQFSVERPDGSNFTLKIRSTKLEDSAMYFCASSGRAVGGYTFGSGTRLTVV.

The chain uses TRBV28 and TRBJ2-2; D may match TRBD1 or TRBD2 (5 bases each). V was pared by 3 bases and J by 3 bases, with 11 bases between. CDR3 length equals 15 residues. From germline, CDR1 is MDHEN and CDR2 SYDVKM. CDR3 sequence (DNA): TGTGCCAGCAGTTTCGAGGGCAGGGACACCGGGGAGCTGTTTTTT. Amino acid sequence: CASSFEGRDTGELFF.

This sequence joins TRBV4-1 and TRBJ2-7; 10 nucleotides line up with TRBD2. The trim removed 4 bases at V and 4 bases at J, leaving 4 bases unmatched. The germline V gene encodes CDR1 MGHRA and CDR2 YSYEKL. The CDR3 is 14 residues long. The CDR3 nucleotides read TGCGCCAGCAGCCTAGCGGGGGGACAGTACGAGCAGTACTTC. This sequence encodes CASSLAGGQYEQYF.

This chain joins TRBV2 and TRBJ2-3, with 8 bases lining up with TRBD2. This CDR3 is 17 amino acids long. CDR1 SNHLY and CDR2 FYNNEI come from the germline V gene. The V segment lost 5 bases and the J segment 1 base; nucleotides outside the gene matches: 11. The chain's CDR3 is CASSPGLAYLRTDTQYF. Written as DNA, the CDR3 is TGTGCCAGCAGTCCTGGACTAGCCTACCTTCGCACAGATACGCAGTATTTT. Looking up the rest from reference TRBV2 and TRBJ2-3 gives the full variable domain: EPEVTQTPSHQVTQMGQEVILRCVPISNHLYFYWYRQILGQKVEFLVSFYNNEISEKSEIFDDQFSVERPDGSNFTLKIRSTKLEDSAMYFCASSPGLAYLRTDTQYFGPGTRLTVL.

This chain uses TRBV4-3 with TRBJ2-7; possible D gene TRBD2, 5 bases. V lost 0 bases, J lost 4 bases, and 7 bases lay in between. Germline loops: CDR1 LGHNA, CDR2 YSLEER. The CDR3 has 13 residues. The CDR3 sequence is CASSQDGGYEQYF. The CDR3 nucleotides are TGCGCCAGCAGCCAAGACGGAGGATACGAGCAGTACTTC.

V usage is TRBV11-2 and J usage is TRBJ2-3, with D possibly being TRBD1 or TRBD2 (5 bases each). Germline CDR1 and CDR2: SGHAT and FQNNGV. CDR3 length equals 14 residues. Deletions cut 1 base from V and 4 bases from J, with 9 bases between. The CDR3 DNA reads as TGTGCCAGCAGCTTAGTAGGGACCCCAGATACGCAGTATTTT. Amino acid sequence: CASSLVGTPDTQYF.

The chain recombines TRBV27 with TRBJ2-2; D unclear. Trimming left V 3 bases short and J 6 bases short, with 8 bases between. The CDR3 totals 13 residues. Germline CDR1 and CDR2: MNHEY and SMNVEV (reference sequence). CDR3 amino acids: CASSFAGAGELFF. The CDR3 DNA reads TGTGCCAGCAGTTTTGCAGGCGCCGGGGAGCTGTTTTTT.

The chain carries TRBV4-1 and TRBJ1-1; D remains unclear. V was pared by 4 bases and J by 6 bases, with 15 bases between. CDR3 length: 14 amino acids. Germline values: CDR1 MGHRA, CDR2 YSYEKL. As DNA, the CDR3 is TGCGCCAGCAGCCTCCACCTACCGGGAGCTGAAGCTTTCTTT. Translation gives CASSLHLPGAEAFF.

The rearrangement links TRBV27 to TRBJ2-5, with D tentatively TRBD1 (5 bases). CDR1 and CDR2 (germline): MNHEY, SMNVEV (reference sequence). The V gene lost 7 bases and the J gene lost 1 base, with 13 bases spanning the gap. The CDR3 is 14 amino acids. CDR3 loop: CASTPQGTQETQYF. The CDR3 coding sequence is TGTGCCAGCACCCCCCAGGGCACCCAAGAGACCCAGTACTTC.

The chain has TRBV30 and TRBJ2-7, with 8 nucleotides matching TRBD2. The CDR3 consists of 13 residues. CDR1 and CDR2 (germline): GTSNPN, SVGIG (reference sequence). The V segment lost 7 bases and the J segment 0 bases; nucleotides outside the gene matches: 5. CDR3 amino acids: CAFDSGNSYEQYF. The CDR3 DNA sequence: TGTGCCTTTGATAGCGGGAACTCCTACGAGCAGTACTTC.

This chain links TRBV9 with TRBJ2-2, with a tentative D call TRBD1 (5 bases). The CDR3 extends over 14 amino acids. V lost 3 bases and J lost 3, with 9 bases in between. Germline lookup yields CDR1 SGDLS and CDR2 YYNGEE. CDR3 sequence (DNA): TGTGCCAGCAGCGCAGAAGGGGACACCGGGGAGCTGTTTTTT. Amino acid sequence: CASSAEGDTGELFF.

CDR3 region: CASSLVPGQGSYEQYF. The CDR3 region has the DNA TGTGCCAGCAGCTTAGTCCCGGGACAGGGGTCCTACGAGCAGTACTTC. J is TRBJ2-7 and V is TRBV7-8, with 10 bases that match TRBD1. This CDR3 has 16 amino acids. With V trimmed by 1 base and J by 1 base, 4 bases remained unmatched. Germline V gives CDR1 SGHVS, CDR2 FQNEAQ.

The CDR3 DNA sequence: TGTGCCAGCAAGGAGTGGGGTACTTATCAGCCCCAGCATTTT. It is translated as CASKEWGTYQPQHF. The rearrangement joins TRBV6-1 to TRBJ1-5; no clear D gene. CDR1 and CDR2 (germline): MNHNS, SASEGT. V lost 7 bases to trimming and J lost 5 bases, with 15 bases between them. This CDR3 is built from 14 residues.

This clone was counted ten times or more. The chain has TRBV30 and TRBJ2-1; D gene unclear. Germline lookup yields CDR1 GTSNPN and CDR2 SVGIG (reference sequence). Trimming took 0 bases from V and 4 from J, leaving 10 bases between them. The CDR3 consists of 14 residues. CDR3 protein: CAWSVRLEYNEQFF. Here the CDR3 DNA reads TGTGCCTGGAGTGTACGGCTAGAATACAATGAGCAGTTCTTC.

This chain joins TRBV5-1 and TRBJ2-3; perhaps D is TRBD1 or TRBD2 (6 bases each). V lost 0 bases and J lost 4, with 12 bases in between. The length of the CDR3 is 15 residues. CDR1 and CDR2 (germline): SGHRS, YFSETQ. CDR3 region: CASSLVRGQADTQYF. The CDR3 DNA reads TGCGCCAGCAGCTTGGTTCGGGGGCAGGCAGATACGCAGTATTTT.

V is TRBV13 and J is TRBJ1-2; D not resolved. CDR1 PRHDT and CDR2 FYEKMQ come from the germline V gene (reference sequence). V was clipped by 3 bases and J by 1 base, with 3 bases between them. The CDR3 consists of 12 residues. The CDR3 DNA is TGTGCCAGCAGCTTGGGTAACTATGGCTACACCTTC. This sequence encodes CASSLGNYGYTF.